These 5 T cell receptor beta chains were sequenced from one sample in a study of control samples from healthy donors and cancer patients. Sequencing used immunoSEQ multiplex PCR; TCRdb keeps in-frame clones, though not all of them. The sample contains tens of thousands of clones, about 95% of which appear only once. Material: blood. The receptors here all came from a woman in her 30s in good health.

The CDR3 spells CASSYEGGVTGELFF. The CDR3 DNA sequence: TGTGCCAGCAGTTATGAGGGGGGCGTCACCGGGGAGCTGTTTTTT. This rearrangement joins TRBV6-5 to TRBJ2-2, with D perhaps given as TRBD1 or TRBD2 (6 bases each). Germline V gives CDR1 MNHEY, CDR2 SVGAGI. The ends were cut back, 3 bases at V and 4 bases at J, with 12 bases in the middle. This CDR3 contains 15 residues.

This rearrangement joins TRBV9 to TRBJ1-4, with 9 nucleotides matching TRBD1. This CDR3 has 17 amino acids. The V and J ends lost 3 bases and 3 bases, in that order; junction bases with no gene match: 9. CDR1 is SGDLS and CDR2 is YYNGEE in the germline V gene. Here the CDR3 reads CASSASVGTGPNEKLFF. CDR3 DNA: TGTGCCAGCAGCGCGTCAGTAGGGACAGGGCCTAATGAAAAACTGTTTTTT.

Remarks on this clone: Other DNA sequences in the sample encode the same CDR3. This chain uses TRBV6-6 with TRBJ1-2; 9 bases are shared with TRBD1. This CDR3 has 14 residues. V trimming: 1 base; J trimming: 5 bases; junction bases outside the gene matches: 2. Per germline, CDR1 MNHNY and CDR2 SVGAGI (reference sequence). This CDR3 reads CASSYLTGGYGYTF. The CDR3 coding sequence is TGTGCCAGCAGTTACTTGACAGGGGGGTATGGCTACACCTTC.

The rearrangement joins TRBV15 to TRBJ1-5; D is ambiguous. With 1 base removed from V and 1 base from J, the gap between germline ends came to 11 bases. Germline CDR1 LNHNV, CDR2 YYDKDF (reference sequence). CDR3 length equals 16 residues. The CDR3 loop is CATSRGTGESNQPQHF. The DNA of the CDR3 is TGTGCCACCAGCAGAGGAACCGGGGAAAGCAATCAGCCCCAGCATTTT. The full variable domain, rest sourced from reference TRBV15 and TRBJ1-5, is DAMVIQNPRYQVTQFGKPVTLSCSQTLNHNVMYWYQQKSSQAPKLLFHYYDKDFNNEADTPDNFQSRRPNTSFCFLDIRSPGLGDTAMYLCATSRGTGESNQPQHFGDGTRLSIL.

The rearrangement links TRBV27 to TRBJ1-4, with unresolved D. V lost 5 bases and J 0 bases, leaving 10 bases between the germline ends. Germline-derived CDR1 and CDR2 are MNHEY and SMNVEV (reference sequence). CDR3 length: 15 amino acids. CDR3 sequence reads: CASSTFRTTNEKLFF. CDR3 in DNA: TGTGCCAGCAGTACCTTCAGAACAACTAATGAAAAACTGTTTTTT. Looking up the rest from reference TRBV27 and TRBJ1-4 gives the full variable domain: EAQVTQNPRYLITVTGKKLTVTCSQNMNHEYMSWYRQDPGLGLRQIYYSMNVEVTDKGDVPEGYKVSRKEKRNFPLILESPSPNQTSLYFCASSTFRTTNEKLFFGSGTQLSVL.